This T cell receptor beta chain comes out of a study of blood T cell repertoires in COVID-19. Turning to the study itself: The United States, Italy and Spain supplied acute and convalescent COVID-19 samples. The cDNA or gDNA used as material had been derived from T cells, B-cell-depleted T cells, or PBMCs.

Original analysis: From reference gene primer amplification, estimates of nucleated cell counts were derived. This table comes from immunoSEQ multiplex PCR, and its TCRdb copy is limited to in-frame clones, with some not included. V, J and clone size were drawn from that table, and D and trimming were deduced from the DNA. Among 160,000 or so clones listed, approximately 90% were seen once. Looked up from germline, CDR1 is MGHRA and CDR2 is YSYEKL. J was trimmed by 8 bases and V by 1 base; bases with no gene match: 4. This CDR3 spans 15 amino acids. The origin of this receptor is a woman between 35 and 50 years old with acute or convalescent COVID-19. Input material: peripheral blood. This chain joins TRBV4-1 and TRBJ2-1, with TRBD2 matching 11 bases. The chain's CDR3 is CASSQAQLAGDEQFF. In DNA, the CDR3 is TGCGCCAGCAGCCAAGCCCAACTAGCGGGGGATGAGCAGTTCTTC.